This T cell receptor beta chain was captured in a study of Ad26.COV2.S vaccination and SARS-CoV-2 variants. Sequencing was performed with immunoSEQ multiplex PCR; in TCRdb, only in-frame clones are kept and a portion is missing. The table records about 350,000 clones, roughly 89% of them present only once. Germline V CDR1 and CDR2: SGDLS, YYNGEE. This CDR3 contains 9 residues. V was pared by 5 bases and J by 13 bases, with 9 bases between. Treatment here: around 19 received Ad26.COV2.S at low or high dose, single or two shots; five or six received placebo; per-sample allocation not given. Day 63 after the first injection of vaccine or placebo was the sampling time.

Sample: peripheral blood, taken in a trial of Ad26.COV2.S vaccine versus placebo. This receptor was identified in a person aged 18-65 years who received the Ad26.COV2.S COVID-19 vaccine or a placebo. The V gene is TRBV9, the J gene TRBJ1-2; D is unclear. Here the CDR3 DNA reads TGTGCCAGCAGTATCCCCCCCACCTTC. Translated, it gives CASSIPPTF.